These T cell receptor beta chains were read from a single sample in a study of CD8+CD57+ T cells in acquired aplastic anemia. TCRdb re-analysed the reads in MiXCR, keeping a single row per CDR3 protein. The sample yields roughly 500,000 distinct CDR3 sequences, approximately 33% seen once. Specimen: sorted CD4+, CD8+, or CD8+CD57+ T cells (not recorded which) from PBMCs. These receptors were obtained from a human donor with aplastic anemia. Each CDR3 is given without its conserved first and last residue. Clone size is shown for a subset of rows, as once, few, many or a class of expanded clone.

.	TRBV15	ATSRGRTNTGELF
once	TRBV6-2/TRBV6-3	ASSPPGLVFRETQY
.	TRBV19	ASSTGTDYSNQPQH
few	TRBV6-1	ASRADRDQPQH
few	TRBV19	ASSMDRFLADEQF
few	TRBV7-6	ASSFQAATDTQY
.	TRBV4-1	ASSQPTSVSDEQF
many	TRBV2	ASSFGQGENQPQH
many	TRBV2	ASSVLFTDTQY
few	TRBV20-1	SAIRGGRADEQY
few	TRBV3-1	ASSQDLARNPYGYT
.	TRBV20-1	SARNTNTEAF
few	TRBV30	ACGGSQPQH
.	TRBV5-6	ASSMSSGRVTDTQY
few	TRBV15	ATSSTRVGGNTEAF
.	TRBV6-1	ASSRDRVGELF
.	TRBV28	ASSLSGRTEGYEQY
many	TRBV2	ASSGYTGTTAVQY
few	TRBV20-1	SAYPGGNPEAF
once	TRBV18	ASQTGGRETQY
.	TRBV7-2	ASSLVDQRGNSPLH
many	TRBV4-1	ASSLDRGPPAGYT
.	TRBV18	ASSPSSDYYGYT
.	TRBV20-1	SARDRGGGIAQH
.	TRBV4-2	ASSPNPSDGEEGHT
.	TRBV12-3/TRBV12-4	ASALAISTDTQY
many	TRBV7-6	ASSLVGEQF
few	TRBV27	ASSLSRAGKTYEQY
few	TRBV20-1	SAKKSQETQY
few	TRBV5-1	ASSLRQFTYEQY